These T cell receptor beta chains were read from a single sample in a study of T cells in Graves' hyperthyroidism and ophthalmopathy. TCRdb analysed the multiplex PCR reads with MiXCR anew, one entry per CDR3 protein. The sample has about 770,000 distinct CDR3 sequences, about 17% seen once. The sequencing sample was made of blood. The receptors shown here come from a woman in her forties or fifties with Graves' hyperthyroidism that later progressed to Graves' ophthalmopathy. CDR3s include the opening cysteine and the closing phenylalanine or tryptophan.

j_gene,v_gene,CDR3aa
TRBJ2-1,TRBV19,CASSAPGNSYNEQFF
TRBJ2-5,TRBV29-1,CSVTMLDRGGETQYF
TRBJ2-2,TRBV7-2,CASSLHYMTANTGELFF
TRBJ1-3,TRBV18,CASSPTGVLDTIYF
TRBJ2-5,TRBV2,CASSVSSPRETQYF
TRBJ1-2,TRBV10-3,CAISTAGQLYGYTF
TRBJ1-1,TRBV27,CASSLAGPAPEAFF
TRBJ2-3,TRBV7-2,CASSPAMSVTQYF
TRBJ1-2,TRBV3-1,CASSQRDSGYTF
TRBJ1-1,TRBV6-1,CASRTDDREGTEAFF
TRBJ2-7,TRBV29-1,CSVVDRTVTEQYF
TRBJ2-1,TRBV12-3/TRBV12-4,CASSPGLLRDEQFF
TRBJ1-5,TRBV4-1,CASSQRDGEYQPQHF
TRBJ1-5,TRBV3-1,CASSPRADPSGLPQHF
TRBJ1-2,TRBV9,CASSPSGDYYGYTF
TRBJ2-7,TRBV20-1,CSAIARTSSAEQYF
TRBJ1-1,TRBV19,CASIQGAGTEAFF
TRBJ1-5,TRBV2,CASSELTANQPQHF
TRBJ2-1,TRBV5-1,CASSLLQLREGEQFF
TRBJ2-5,TRBV29-1,CSVEDQGVTQYF
TRBJ2-5,TRBV7-2,CASSKDFGDQETQYF
TRBJ2-1,TRBV9,CASSPGQDPGNEQFF
TRBJ2-5,TRBV18,CASSGRRTGQETQYF
TRBJ1-2,TRBV9,CASSGTQGLEGYTF
TRBJ2-7,TRBV4-1,CASSQDPHTYEQYF
TRBJ2-7,TRBV3-1,CASSLSTTGGTYEQYF
TRBJ1-5,TRBV6-1,CASSGTLTGNQPQHF
TRBJ1-3,TRBV6-1,CASSAVGLGNTIYF
TRBJ2-7,TRBV2,CASAPGLATYEQYF
TRBJ1-2,TRBV25-1,CASSAHRDRFGNYGYTF
TRBJ1-5,TRBV6-5,CASSYRFGKSNQPQHF
TRBJ1-6,TRBV12-3/TRBV12-4,CASRTQYPWDSPLHF
TRBJ2-1,TRBV12-3/TRBV12-4,CASNRLAGGTNEQFF
TRBJ2-7,TRBV11-2,CASRSGTYEQYF
TRBJ2-1,TRBV20-1,CSAIGRQDPYNEQFF
TRBJ1-1,TRBV6-1,CASSEADAKHAFF
TRBJ1-3,TRBV7-9,CASSLLSPGISGNTIYF
TRBJ2-5,TRBV29-1,CSVGDRQETQYF
TRBJ1-2,TRBV7-2,CASSNTLRGAGGYTF
TRBJ2-7,TRBV4-1,CASSQGTVGAYEQYF
TRBJ2-7,TRBV30,CAGDKSSYEQYF
TRBJ2-5,TRBV27,CASSLAAGTQYF
TRBJ1-6,TRBV20-1,CSARVRQGQNSPLHF
TRBJ1-1,TRBV11-3,CASAEGAGHTEAFF
TRBJ1-1,TRBV6-6,CASSFSTGSNTEAFF
TRBJ1-1,TRBV15,CATSRTYRGNTEAFF
TRBJ2-3,TRBV3-1,CASSQGRTDTQYF
TRBJ2-5,TRBV9,CASSVAQGAETQYF